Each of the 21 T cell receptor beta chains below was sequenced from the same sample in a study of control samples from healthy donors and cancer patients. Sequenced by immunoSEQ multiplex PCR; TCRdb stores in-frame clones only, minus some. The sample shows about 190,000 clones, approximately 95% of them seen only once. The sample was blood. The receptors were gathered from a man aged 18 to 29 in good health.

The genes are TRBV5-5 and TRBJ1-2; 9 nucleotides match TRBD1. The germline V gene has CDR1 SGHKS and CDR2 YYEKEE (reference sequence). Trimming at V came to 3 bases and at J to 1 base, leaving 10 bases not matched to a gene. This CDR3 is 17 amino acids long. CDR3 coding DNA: TGTGCCAGCAGCTCCTTAATTCTGACAGGGGGTAACTATGGCTACACCTTC. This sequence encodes CASSSLILTGGNYGYTF.

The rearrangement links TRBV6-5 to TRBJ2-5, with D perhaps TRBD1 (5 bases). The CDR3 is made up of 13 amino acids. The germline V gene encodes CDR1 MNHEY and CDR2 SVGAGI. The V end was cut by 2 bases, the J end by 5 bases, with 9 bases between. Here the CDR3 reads CASSYQGQETQYF. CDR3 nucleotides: TGTGCCAGCAGTTACCAGGGCCAGGAGACCCAGTACTTC.

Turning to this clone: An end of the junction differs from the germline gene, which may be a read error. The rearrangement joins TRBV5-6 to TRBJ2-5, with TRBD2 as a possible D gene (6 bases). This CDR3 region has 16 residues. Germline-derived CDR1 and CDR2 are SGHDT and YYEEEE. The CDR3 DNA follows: TGTGCCAGCACCTTGGGCGGGGCAGTCTTCCAAGAGACCCAGTACTTC. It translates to CASTLGGAVFQETQYF.

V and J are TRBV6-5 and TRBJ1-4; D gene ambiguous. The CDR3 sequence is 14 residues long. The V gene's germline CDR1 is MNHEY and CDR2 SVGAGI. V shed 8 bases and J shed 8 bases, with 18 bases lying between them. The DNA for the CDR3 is TGTGCCAGCTTAGACCTAGCGGGTGGGGAAAAACTGTTTTTT. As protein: CASLDLAGGEKLFF.

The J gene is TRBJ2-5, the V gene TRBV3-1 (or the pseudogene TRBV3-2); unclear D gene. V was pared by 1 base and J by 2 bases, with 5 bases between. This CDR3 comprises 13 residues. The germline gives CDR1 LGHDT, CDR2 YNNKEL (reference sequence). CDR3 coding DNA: TGTGCCAGCAGCCAAGGAAGGCAAGAGACCCAGTACTTC. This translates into CASSQGRQETQYF.

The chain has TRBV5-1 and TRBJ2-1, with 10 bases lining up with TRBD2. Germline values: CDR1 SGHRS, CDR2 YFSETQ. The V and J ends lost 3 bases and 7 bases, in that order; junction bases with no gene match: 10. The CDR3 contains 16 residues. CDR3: CASSSQRGGRRNEQFF. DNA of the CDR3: TGCGCCAGCAGCTCCCAGCGGGGGGGGCGAAGAAATGAGCAGTTCTTC.

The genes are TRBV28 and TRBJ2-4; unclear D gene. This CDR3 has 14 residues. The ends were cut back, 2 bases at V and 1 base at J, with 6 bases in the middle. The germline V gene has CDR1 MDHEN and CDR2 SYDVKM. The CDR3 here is CASSLRIAKNIQYF. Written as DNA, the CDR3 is TGTGCCAGCAGTTTAAGGATCGCCAAAAACATTCAGTACTTC.

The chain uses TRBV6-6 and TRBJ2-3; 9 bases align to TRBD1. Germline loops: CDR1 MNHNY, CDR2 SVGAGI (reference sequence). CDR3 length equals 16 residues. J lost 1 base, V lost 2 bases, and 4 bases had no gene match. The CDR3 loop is CASSYRGQGRTDTQYF. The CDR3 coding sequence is TGTGCCAGCAGTTACCGTGGACAGGGGCGCACAGATACGCAGTATTTT.

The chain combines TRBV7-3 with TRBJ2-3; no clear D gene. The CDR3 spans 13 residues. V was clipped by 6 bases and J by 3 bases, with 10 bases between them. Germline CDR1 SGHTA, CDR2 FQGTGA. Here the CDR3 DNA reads TGTGCCAGCAGGGCCACAGTGACAGATACGCAGTATTTT. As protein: CASRATVTDTQYF.

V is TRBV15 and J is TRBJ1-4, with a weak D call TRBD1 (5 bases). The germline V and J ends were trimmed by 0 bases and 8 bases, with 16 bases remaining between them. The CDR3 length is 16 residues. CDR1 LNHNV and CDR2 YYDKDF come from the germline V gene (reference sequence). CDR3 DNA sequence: TGTGCCACCAGCAGAGATGGAGGGGCGATGACGGAAAAACTGTTTTTT. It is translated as CATSRDGGAMTEKLFF.

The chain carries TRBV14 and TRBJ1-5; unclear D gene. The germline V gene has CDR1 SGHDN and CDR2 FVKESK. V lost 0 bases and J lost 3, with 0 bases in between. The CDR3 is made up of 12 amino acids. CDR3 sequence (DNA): TGTGCCAGCAGCCAAGACAATCAGCCCCAGCATTTT. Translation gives CASSQDNQPQHF.

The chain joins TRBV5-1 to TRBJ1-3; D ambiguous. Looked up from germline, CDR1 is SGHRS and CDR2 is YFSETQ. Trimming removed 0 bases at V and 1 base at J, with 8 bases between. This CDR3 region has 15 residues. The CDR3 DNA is TGCGCCAGCAGCTTGGCTGGGGAGTCTGGAAACACCATATATTTT. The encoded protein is CASSLAGESGNTIYF.

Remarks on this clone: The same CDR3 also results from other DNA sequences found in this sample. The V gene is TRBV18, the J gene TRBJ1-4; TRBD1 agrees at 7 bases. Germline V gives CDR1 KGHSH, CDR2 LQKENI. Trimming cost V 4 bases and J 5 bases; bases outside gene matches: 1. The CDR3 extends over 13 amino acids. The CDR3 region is CASSRDSNEKLFF. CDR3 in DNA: TGTGCCAGCTCACGGGACAGCAATGAAAAACTGTTTTTT.

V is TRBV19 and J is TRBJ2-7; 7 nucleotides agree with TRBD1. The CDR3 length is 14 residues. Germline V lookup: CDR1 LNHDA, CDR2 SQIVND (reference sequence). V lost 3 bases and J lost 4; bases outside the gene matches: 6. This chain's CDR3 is CASSIVGTAYEQYF. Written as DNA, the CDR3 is TGTGCCAGTAGTATTGTTGGGACAGCTTACGAGCAGTACTTC.

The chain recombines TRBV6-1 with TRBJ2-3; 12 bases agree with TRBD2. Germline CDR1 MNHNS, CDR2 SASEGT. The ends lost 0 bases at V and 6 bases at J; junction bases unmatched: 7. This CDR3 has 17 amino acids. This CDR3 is CASSEAVLAGGRDTQYF. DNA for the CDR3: TGTGCCAGCAGTGAAGCTGTACTAGCGGGGGGCAGGGATACGCAGTATTTT.

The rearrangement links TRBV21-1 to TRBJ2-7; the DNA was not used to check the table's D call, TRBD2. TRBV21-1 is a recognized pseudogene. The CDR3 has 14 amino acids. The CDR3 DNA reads TGTGCCAGCAGCAGATCGGGGGGACCTTACGAGCAGTACTTC. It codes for CASSRSGGPYEQYF.

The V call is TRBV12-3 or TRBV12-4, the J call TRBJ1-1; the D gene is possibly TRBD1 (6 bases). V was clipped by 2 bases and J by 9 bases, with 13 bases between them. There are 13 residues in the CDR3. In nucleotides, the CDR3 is TGTGCCAGCAGTTTAAGGACAGCCACCCAAGCTTTCTTT. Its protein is CASSLRTATQAFF.

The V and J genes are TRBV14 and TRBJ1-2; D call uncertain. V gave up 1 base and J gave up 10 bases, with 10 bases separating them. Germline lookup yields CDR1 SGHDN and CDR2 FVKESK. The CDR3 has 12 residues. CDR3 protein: CASSQARGDYTF. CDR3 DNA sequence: TGTGCCAGCAGCCAAGCCCGAGGTGACTACACCTTC.

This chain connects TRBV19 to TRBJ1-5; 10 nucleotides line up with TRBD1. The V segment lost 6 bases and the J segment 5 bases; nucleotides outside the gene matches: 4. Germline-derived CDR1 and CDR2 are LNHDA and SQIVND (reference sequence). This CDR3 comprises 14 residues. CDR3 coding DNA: TGTGCCAGTAGAGACAGGGGGCGCGATCAGCCCCAGCATTTT. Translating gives CASRDRGRDQPQHF.

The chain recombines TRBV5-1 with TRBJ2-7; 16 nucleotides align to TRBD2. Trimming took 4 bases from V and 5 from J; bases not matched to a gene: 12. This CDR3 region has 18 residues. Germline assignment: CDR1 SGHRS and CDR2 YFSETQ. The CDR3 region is CASSMGLAGGRGLHEQYF. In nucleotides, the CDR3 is TGCGCCAGCAGCATGGGACTAGCGGGGGGGCGAGGGTTACACGAGCAGTACTTC.

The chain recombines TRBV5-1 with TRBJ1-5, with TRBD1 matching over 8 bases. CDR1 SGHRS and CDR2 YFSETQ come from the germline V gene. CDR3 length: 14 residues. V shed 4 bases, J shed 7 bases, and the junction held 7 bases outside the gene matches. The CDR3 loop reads CASSPGQVGQPQHF. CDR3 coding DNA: TGCGCCAGCAGCCCGGGACAGGTTGGGCAGCCCCAGCATTTT.